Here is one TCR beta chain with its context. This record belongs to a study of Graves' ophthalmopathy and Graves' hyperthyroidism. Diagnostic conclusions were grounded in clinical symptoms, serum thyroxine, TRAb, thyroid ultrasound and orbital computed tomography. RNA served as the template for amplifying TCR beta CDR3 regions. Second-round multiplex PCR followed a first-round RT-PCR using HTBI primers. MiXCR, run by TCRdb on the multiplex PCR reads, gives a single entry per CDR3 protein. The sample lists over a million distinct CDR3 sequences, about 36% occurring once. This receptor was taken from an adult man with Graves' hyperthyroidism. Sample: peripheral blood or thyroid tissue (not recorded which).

The CDR3 DNA reads TGTGCCAGCTCCCCGGGTTGGCCGGGAGAGACCCAGTACTTC. Amino acid sequence: CASSPGWPGETQYF. The rearrangement links TRBV7-3 to TRBJ2-5; D is undetermined. V was trimmed by 8 bases and J by 4 bases, leaving 17 bases between them. Germline CDR1 is SGHTA and CDR2 is FQGTGA. CDR3 size: 14 residues. Full variable domain (remainder filled in from reference TRBV7-3 and TRBJ2-5): GAGVSQTPSNKVTEKGKYVELRCDPISGHTALYWYRQSLGQGPEFLIYFQGTGAADDSGLPNDRFFAVRPEGSVSTLKIQRTERGDSAVYLCASSPGWPGETQYFGPGTRLLVL.